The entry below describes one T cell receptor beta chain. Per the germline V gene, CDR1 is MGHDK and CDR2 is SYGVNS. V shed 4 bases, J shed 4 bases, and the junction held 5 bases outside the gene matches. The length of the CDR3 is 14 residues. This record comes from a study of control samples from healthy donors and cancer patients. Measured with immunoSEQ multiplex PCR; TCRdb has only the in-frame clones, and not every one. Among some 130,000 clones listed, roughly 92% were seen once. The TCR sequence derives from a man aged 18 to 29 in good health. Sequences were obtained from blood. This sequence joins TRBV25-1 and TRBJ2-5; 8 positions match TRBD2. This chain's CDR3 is CASSGRGAPETQYF. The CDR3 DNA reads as TGTGCCAGCAGTGGGCGGGGGGCCCCAGAGACCCAGTACTTC.